The following is a TCR beta chain sequence with its context. Its antigen is as yet unknown. The source of the sample is a study of blood T cells in healthy people across ages. Findings and limits, study-wide: TCR beta diversity, measured per million T cells, fell in a roughly linear way with age.

Through a sample-barcoded 5' primer and a J-beta primer mix, a second PCR was run for roughly 6 to 11 cycles. No fewer than 3 million CDR3-containing paired-end reads came from each sample. TCRdb analysed the 5' RACE reads with MiXCR anew, one entry per CDR3 protein. This sample yields fewer than 900,000 distinct CDR3 sequences, of which 40% to 45% are seen a single time; about 20% belongs to the top ten. From germline, CDR1 is SGHRS and CDR2 YFSETQ. This CDR3 has 13 residues. Trimming stripped 4 bases from V and 3 bases from J, with 8 bases between. The V gene is TRBV5-1, the J gene TRBJ2-4, with no clear D. Input material: blood. The receptor was isolated from a woman aged 60-75 years in good health. In nucleotides, the CDR3 is TGCGCCAGCAGCCCTCAGGACAAAAACATTCAGTACTTC. Translating gives CASSPQDKNIQYF.